This T cell receptor beta chain was captured by sequencing in a study of T cell clonality in common variable immunodeficiency (dated by TCRdb to the mid-2010s). The paper's findings and limits, for the study overall: Despite equal DNA input, controls averaged about 79,000 unique sequences per sample versus 30,000 to 40,000 in CVID samples. Reportedly, TCRbeta sequences from CVID had fewer deletions and N-nucleotide insertions, and highly modified clones with 13 or more V deletions were absent from CVID. The authors noted that sequencing repertoires of T cell subpopulations would be needed to clarify what caused the increased clonality in CVID. CVID subjects shared fewer TCRbeta clones with each other than healthy controls did (p < 0.0001). TCRbeta clonality was higher in CVID subjects than in healthy controls (t-test p = 0.018), and the increase was most characteristic of about a third of subjects. Correlations between repertoire features and clinical complications were limited by patient heterogeneity within the CVID cohort.

For sequencing, equivalent amounts of genomic DNA were input from CVID and control samples. For every sample, a 60 bp segment covering the rearranged TCRbeta CDR3 region was amplified and then sequenced. The immunoSEQ assay, a bias-corrected multiplex PCR with high-throughput sequencing, was employed for TCRbeta amplification. In the paper's pipeline: Every unique nucleotide sequence was considered a clone and was annotated with V, D and J genes, copy number and frequency. Sequences were labeled productive if in frame, and non-productive if out of frame or containing stop codons. As previously described, clonality was computed from Shannon's entropy. Mean CDR3 Kyte-Doolittle hydropathy was derived from the predicted amino acid sequences of productive clones. Hierarchical clustering of scaled V gene usage was performed with the R hclust function using Manhattan distance and complete linkage. To assess clone sharing by CDR3 amino acid sequence, 12 repertoires per group were resampled over 100 rounds. The repertoires were screened for roughly 70 published EBV-specific TCRbeta sequences and 200 to 250 published CMV-specific TCRbeta sequences. Two CVID samples that yielded fewer than 10,000 sequences were excluded from the analysis, so 42 CVID repertoires were retained. What TCRdb holds here is the immuneACCESS table cut down to in-frame rearrangements. Part of the clones is not present; checked against another copy, under half of the missing clones reflect an unresolved V gene, and the others are unexplained. The V and J calls and clone size were taken over from that table, and D and trimming were inferred from the DNA. The sample features over 50,000 clones, and none is a singleton. 3.4% of the sample belongs to the ten largest clones.

Most of the CVID patients and most of the healthy controls were of Caucasian heritage. From each donor, roughly 5 to 8.5 ml of heparinized peripheral whole blood was collected. TCRbeta CDR3 repertoires were sequenced from genomic DNA of adults with common variable immune deficiency (CVID) and healthy adult controls. A total of some 22 healthy adult volunteers (around 12 female and 10 or so male; age range roughly 20 to 75 years, mean age approximately 35) were included in the control group. Diluted blood was density-centrifuged over Hypaque 1077 or Ficoll-Paque to isolate peripheral blood mononuclear cells. Genomic DNA was extracted from unsorted mononuclear cells by Qiagen column purification or by a centrifugation-based method. This clone was seen a handful of times. Its antigen is not yet known. The read ends 3 residues early relative to the CDR3; the germline J gene fills the gap. CDR3 length: 14 amino acids, cysteine to phenylalanine. The DNA shown is the part of the CDR3 that was read: 33 bases, in frame from base 1. Taken from the germline V gene, the CDR1 and CDR2 loops are SNHLY and FYNNEI. The V end loses 6 bases and the J end loses 2 bases, and a stretch of 12 bases separates them.

Material for sequencing was peripheral blood mononuclear cells. The clonotype comes from a person aged 18-69 years in good health. In this chain, TRBV2 is recombined with TRBJ2-3; a weak D assignment points to TRBD2 (6 bases agree). The CDR3 bases that were read are TGTGCCAGCAGGAGGGACTGGCTCACAGATACG. The resulting protein is CASRRDWLTDT. The full CDR3 protein reads CASRRDWLTDTQYF.